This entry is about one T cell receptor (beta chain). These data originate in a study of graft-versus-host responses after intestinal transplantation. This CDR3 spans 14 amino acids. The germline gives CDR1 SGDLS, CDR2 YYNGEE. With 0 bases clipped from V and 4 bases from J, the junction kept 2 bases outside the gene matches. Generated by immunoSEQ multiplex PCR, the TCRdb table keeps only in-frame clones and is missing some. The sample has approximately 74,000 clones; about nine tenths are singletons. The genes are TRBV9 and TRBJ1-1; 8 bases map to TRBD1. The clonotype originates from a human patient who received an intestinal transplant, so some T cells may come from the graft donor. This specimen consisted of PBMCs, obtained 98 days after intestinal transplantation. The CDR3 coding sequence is TGTGCCAGCAGCGTAGCTACAGGGGGCACTGAAGCTTTCTTT. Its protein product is CASSVATGGTEAFF.